These T cell receptor beta chains were read from a single sample in a study of blood T cell repertoires in COVID-19. The data were produced by immunoSEQ multiplex PCR, yet TCRdb's version contains in-frame clones alone and is incomplete. The sample shows tens of thousands of clones, roughly 84% of them seen only once. The specimen was peripheral blood. The receptor source for this set is a man older than 75 with acute or convalescent COVID-19. The CDR3 runs from the conserved cysteine through the conserved F or W. A D gene is named only where the DNA matches it firmly. Some rows have no size entry. The others give once, few or many, or a class for an expanded clone.

size	V	D	J	CDR3	DNA
NA	TRBV5-6	NA	TRBJ1-2	CASSLGQMNYGYTF	TGTGCCAGCAGCTTGGGACAGATGAACTATGGCTACACCTTC
NA	TRBV5-5	TRBD1	TRBJ1-3	CASGGQGAFGNTIYF	TGTGCCAGCGGCGGACAGGGGGCTTTTGGAAACACCATATATTTT
NA	TRBV7-2	TRBD1	TRBJ2-5	CASSLGGQQETQYF	TGTGCCAGCAGCTTAGGGGGACAGCAAGAGACCCAGTACTTC
NA	TRBV14	NA	TRBJ2-1	CASSQPGFFLRSYNEQFF	TGTGCCAGCAGCCAACCCGGGTTTTTTCTGCGCTCCTACAATGAGCAGTTCTTC
NA	TRBV6-1	TRBD1	TRBJ1-1	CASSPHGQVGTEAFF	TGTGCCAGCAGTCCCCACGGACAGGTCGGGACTGAAGCTTTCTTT
once	TRBV18	TRBD1	TRBJ1-2	CASSPRGDSLYGYTF	TGTGCCAGCTCACCAAGGGGGGACAGTCTCTATGGCTACACCTTC
NA	TRBV5-1	NA	TRBJ2-4	CASSFTALAKNIQYF	TGCGCCAGCAGCTTCACAGCCTTAGCCAAAAACATTCAGTACTTC
NA	TRBV11-3	NA	TRBJ1-1	CASSLARNTEAFF	TGTGCCAGCAGCTTAGCCAGGAACACTGAAGCTTTCTTT
once	TRBV11-2	TRBD1	TRBJ2-5	CASSRQGASQETQYF	TGTGCCAGCAGCCGACAGGGGGCGTCACAAGAGACCCAGTACTTC
NA	TRBV5-5	TRBD2	TRBJ2-1	CASSLGLREAPYNEQFF	TGTGCCAGCAGCTTGGGGTTGCGGGAGGCCCCTTACAATGAGCAGTTCTTC
NA	TRBV18	NA	TRBJ1-2	CASSTAAEATPYGYTF	TGTGCCAGCTCAACAGCGGCGGAAGCAACTCCTTATGGCTACACCTTC
NA	TRBV25-1	NA	TRBJ2-5	CASSDSAKTQYF	TGTGCCAGCAGTGATAGCGCGAAGACCCAGTACTTC
NA	TRBV12-3/TRBV12-4	NA	TRBJ2-7	CASSRQPSYEQYF	TGTGCCAGCAGTCGACAACCCTCCTACGAGCAGTACTTC
NA	TRBV9	NA	TRBJ2-1	CASSPRGSYNEQFF	TGTGCCAGCAGCCCCCGGGGTTCCTACAATGAGCAGTTCTTC
NA	TRBV12-3/TRBV12-4	NA	TRBJ1-1	CASSPQTYTEAFF	TGTGCCAGCAGTCCACAGACCTACACTGAAGCTTTCTTT
NA	TRBV18	TRBD2	TRBJ2-2	CASSQTAGANTGELFF	TGTGCCAGCTCACAAACAGCGGGGGCGAACACCGGGGAGCTGTTTTTT
NA	TRBV12-3/TRBV12-4	NA	TRBJ1-5	CASSLLSQPQHF	TGTGCCAGCAGTTTATTGAGTCAGCCCCAGCATTTT
once	TRBV19	TRBD2	TRBJ2-3	CASSSSTSSDTQYF	TGTGCCAGTAGTTCCTCGACTAGCTCAGATACGCAGTATTTT
NA	TRBV9	NA	TRBJ1-6	CASSVMQGGAGMLSPLHF	TGTGCCAGCAGCGTTATGCAGGGTGGGGCAGGGATGTTGTCACCCCTCCACTTT
NA	TRBV5-8	TRBD2	TRBJ2-5	CASSWTGTSGGAGETQYF	TGTGCCAGCAGCTGGACCGGGACTAGCGGGGGGGCCGGAGAGACCCAGTACTTC
few	TRBV12-3/TRBV12-4	NA	TRBJ2-1	CASSFGVSKQFF	TGTGCCAGCAGTTTTGGAGTGTCTAAGCAGTTCTTC
NA	TRBV6-1	TRBD1	TRBJ1-3	CASSEALGTGNTIYF	TGTGCCAGCAGTGAAGCTCTTGGGACAGGGAACACCATATATTTT
NA	TRBV4-3	TRBD2	TRBJ2-7	CASSQDLAGSYEQYF	TGCGCCAGCAGCCAGGACTTAGCGGGATCTTACGAGCAGTACTTC
NA	TRBV5-1	TRBD2	TRBJ2-5	CASSPPGTSGTETQYF	TGCGCCAGCAGCCCACCCGGGACTAGCGGGACAGAGACCCAGTACTTC
NA	TRBV7-2	TRBD1	TRBJ2-7	CASSRLGQGYYEQYF	TGTGCCAGCAGCCGGTTAGGACAGGGTTACTACGAGCAGTACTTC
NA	TRBV4-3	NA	TRBJ1-2	CASSHSGDYGYTF	TGCGCCAGCAGCCACTCGGGAGACTATGGCTACACCTTC
NA	TRBV12-3/TRBV12-4	NA	TRBJ1-5	CASSLTLGGGRHF	TGTGCCAGCAGCCTAACTCTTGGGGGCGGGAGGCATTTT
NA	TRBV5-1	NA	TRBJ1-2	CASRVQVDYGYTF	TGCGCCAGCAGGGTACAGGTCGACTATGGCTACACCTTC
NA	TRBV28	TRBD2	TRBJ2-7	CASSITSGSYEQYF	TGTGCCAGCAGTATAACTAGCGGCTCCTACGAGCAGTACTTC
few	TRBV30	NA	TRBJ1-6	CAWRAGVGVSPLHF	TGTGCCTGGAGAGCGGGCGTAGGAGTGTCACCCCTCCACTTT
NA	TRBV6-2/TRBV6-3	NA	TRBJ1-1	CASSYFFDGGRPFEAFF	TGTGCCAGCAGTTACTTTTTCGACGGGGGGCGCCCCTTCGAAGCTTTCTTT
NA	TRBV5-5	TRBD1	TRBJ1-1	CASSPGQGYSEAFF	TGTGCCAGCAGCCCCGGACAGGGATACTCTGAAGCTTTCTTT
NA	TRBV4-3	NA	TRBJ1-4	CASSQEGGEKLFF	TGCGCCAGCAGCCAAGAAGGGGGTGAAAAACTGTTTTTT
few	TRBV27	TRBD1	TRBJ1-2	CASSPGDRGYYGYTF	TGTGCCAGCAGTCCGGGGGACAGGGGGTATTATGGCTACACCTTC
NA	TRBV7-9	NA	TRBJ2-7	CASSLAPRDSYEQYF	TGTGCCAGCAGCTTGGCTCCGCGGGACTCCTACGAGCAGTACTTC
once	TRBV3-1/TRBV3-2	TRBD1	TRBJ1-5	CASSTTGGNQPQHF	TGTGCCAGCAGCACGACAGGGGGCAATCAGCCCCAGCATTTT
few	TRBV6-5	TRBD2	TRBJ2-7	CASSSRLAGLTYEQYF	TGTGCCAGCAGTTCCCGACTAGCGGGTCTTACCTACGAGCAGTACTTC
once	TRBV6-2/TRBV6-3	TRBD2	TRBJ2-5	CASSYSTSGRSETQYF	TGTGCCAGCAGTTACTCGACTAGCGGGAGATCAGAGACCCAGTACTTC
NA	TRBV18	TRBD2	TRBJ2-1	CASSPRGGGLNNEQFF	TGTGCCAGCTCACCACGCGGGGGGGGCTTGAACAATGAGCAGTTCTTC
NA	TRBV3-1/TRBV3-2	NA	TRBJ2-2	CASSQVVHTGELFF	TGTGCCAGCAGCCAAGTAGTACACACCGGGGAGCTGTTTTTT
few	TRBV24-1	TRBD1	TRBJ1-6	CATSDARQGPGSPLHF	TGTGCCACCAGTGATGCCCGACAGGGGCCGGGGTCACCCCTCCACTTT
NA	TRBV7-2	NA	TRBJ1-6	CASSLSPRSNSPLHF	TGTGCCAGCAGCTTAAGCCCTCGGAGTAATTCACCCCTCCACTTT
NA	TRBV21-1	NA	TRBJ2-2	CASSNQGLGVTGELFF	TGTGCCAGCAGCAATCAGGGACTAGGGGTCACCGGGGAGCTGTTTTTT
NA	TRBV6-1	TRBD1	TRBJ1-6	CASSDGSGGNSPLHF	TGTGCCAGCAGTGATGGGTCAGGGGGGAATTCACCCCTCCACTTT
NA	TRBV28	TRBD1	TRBJ1-5	CASSAGTGDGQPQHF	TGTGCCAGCAGTGCCGGGACAGGGGACGGTCAGCCCCAGCATTTT
NA	TRBV5-1	TRBD1	TRBJ1-1	CASSVLGQGRTEAFF	TGCGCCAGCAGCGTTCTGGGACAGGGTCGGACTGAAGCTTTCTTT